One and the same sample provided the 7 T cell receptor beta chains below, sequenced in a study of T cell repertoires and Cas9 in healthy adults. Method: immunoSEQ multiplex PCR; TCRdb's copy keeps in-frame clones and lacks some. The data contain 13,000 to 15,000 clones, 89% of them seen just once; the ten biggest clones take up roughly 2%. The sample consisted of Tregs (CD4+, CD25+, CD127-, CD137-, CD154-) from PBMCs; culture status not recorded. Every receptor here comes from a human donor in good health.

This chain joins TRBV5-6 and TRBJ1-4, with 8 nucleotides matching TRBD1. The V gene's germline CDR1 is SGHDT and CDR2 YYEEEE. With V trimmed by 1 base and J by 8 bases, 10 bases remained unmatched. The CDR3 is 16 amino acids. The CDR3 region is CASSLKTGVRLEKLFF. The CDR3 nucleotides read TGTGCCAGCAGCTTGAAGACAGGGGTAAGGTTGGAAAAACTGTTTTTT.

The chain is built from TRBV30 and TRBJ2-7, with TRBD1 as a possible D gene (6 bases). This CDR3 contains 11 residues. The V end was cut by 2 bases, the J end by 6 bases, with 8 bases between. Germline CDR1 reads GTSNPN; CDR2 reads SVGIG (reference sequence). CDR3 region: CAWSQDSEQYF. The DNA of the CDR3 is TGTGCCTGGAGTCAGGACAGCGAGCAGTACTTC.

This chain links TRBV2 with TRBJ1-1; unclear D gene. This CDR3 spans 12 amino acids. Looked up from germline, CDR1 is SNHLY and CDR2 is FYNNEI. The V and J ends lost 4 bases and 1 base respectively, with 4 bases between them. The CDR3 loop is CASSAENTEAFF. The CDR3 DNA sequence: TGTGCCAGCAGTGCGGAGAACACTGAAGCTTTCTTT.

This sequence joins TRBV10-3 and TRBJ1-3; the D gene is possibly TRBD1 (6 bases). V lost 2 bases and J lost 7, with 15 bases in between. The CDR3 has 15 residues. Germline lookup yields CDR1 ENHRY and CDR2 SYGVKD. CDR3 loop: CAISEGNREDNTIYF. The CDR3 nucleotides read TGTGCCATCAGTGAGGGGAACAGGGAGGATAACACCATATATTTT.

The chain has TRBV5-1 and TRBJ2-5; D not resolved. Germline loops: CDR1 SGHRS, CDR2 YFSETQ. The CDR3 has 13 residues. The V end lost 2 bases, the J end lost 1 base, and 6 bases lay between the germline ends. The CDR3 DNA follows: TGCGCCAGCAGCTTTGAGTTCCAAGAGACCCAGTACTTC. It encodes CASSFEFQETQYF.

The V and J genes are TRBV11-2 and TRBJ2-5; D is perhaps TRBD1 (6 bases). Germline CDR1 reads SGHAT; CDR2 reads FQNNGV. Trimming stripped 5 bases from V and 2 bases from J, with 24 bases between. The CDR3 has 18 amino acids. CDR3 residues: CASSLRPTQGSFQETQYF. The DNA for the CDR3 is TGTGCCAGCAGCCTCCGCCCCACACAGGGTAGCTTTCAAGAGACCCAGTACTTC.

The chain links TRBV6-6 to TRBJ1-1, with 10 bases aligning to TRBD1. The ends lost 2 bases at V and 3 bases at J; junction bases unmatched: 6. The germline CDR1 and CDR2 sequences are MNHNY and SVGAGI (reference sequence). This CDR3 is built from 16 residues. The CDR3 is CASSYGLGTGDTEAFF. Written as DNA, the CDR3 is TGTGCCAGCAGTTACGGGTTGGGGACAGGGGACACTGAAGCTTTCTTT.